This T cell receptor beta chain was observed in a study of persistence of HIV-infected CD4 T cells. Lysates of CMV-infected fibroblasts at about 10 ug/mL stimulated these cells. CD40L-negative CD69-negative CD45RO-high memory CD4+ T cells were sorted as populations depleted of antigen-responding cells. This clone was recorded once. Its matching antigen is unknown. Sequencing used immunoSEQ version 4 in survey mode. Generated by immunoSEQ multiplex PCR, the TCRdb table keeps only in-frame clones and is missing some. There are approximately 26,000 clones in the sample; around 73% occur only once, and 0.75% to 0.85% lies in the top ten. The V and J ends lost 5 bases and 1 base, in that order; junction bases with no gene match: 4. Germline V lookup: CDR1 SQVTM, CDR2 ANQGSEA. This CDR3 contains 13 residues.

The V and J genes are TRBV29-1 and TRBJ1-1; 7 positions agree with TRBD1. This TCR derives from an adult woman with HIV who was CMV-seropositive. The material was CD4+ T cells sorted from PBMCs after roughly 17-hour stimulation, obtained from a patient who received antiretroviral therapy. This CDR3 reads CSVQDRRNTEAFF. In DNA form, the CDR3 reads TGCAGCGTTCAGGACAGGCGGAACACTGAAGCTTTCTTT.